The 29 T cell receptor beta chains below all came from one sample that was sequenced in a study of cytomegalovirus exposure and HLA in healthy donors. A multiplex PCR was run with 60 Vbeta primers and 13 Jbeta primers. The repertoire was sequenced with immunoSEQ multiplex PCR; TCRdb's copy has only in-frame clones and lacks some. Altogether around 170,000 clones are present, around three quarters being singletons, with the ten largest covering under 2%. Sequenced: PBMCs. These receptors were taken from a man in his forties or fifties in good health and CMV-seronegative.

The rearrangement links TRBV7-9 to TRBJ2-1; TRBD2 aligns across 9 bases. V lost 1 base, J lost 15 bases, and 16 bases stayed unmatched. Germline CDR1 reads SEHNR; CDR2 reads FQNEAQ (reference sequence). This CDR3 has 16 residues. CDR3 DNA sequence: TGTGCCAGCAGCTTAGGGTCCATTGTAGCGGGAGAACTCGGGTTCTTC. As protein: CASSLGSIVAGELGFF.

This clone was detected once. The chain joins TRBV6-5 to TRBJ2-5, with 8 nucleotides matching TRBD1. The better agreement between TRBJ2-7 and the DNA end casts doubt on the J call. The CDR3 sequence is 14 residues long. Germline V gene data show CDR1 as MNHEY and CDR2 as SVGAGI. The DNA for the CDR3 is TGTGCCAGCGGAAGGACAGGGTCTCGCTACGAGCAGTACTTC. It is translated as CASGRTGSRYEQYF.

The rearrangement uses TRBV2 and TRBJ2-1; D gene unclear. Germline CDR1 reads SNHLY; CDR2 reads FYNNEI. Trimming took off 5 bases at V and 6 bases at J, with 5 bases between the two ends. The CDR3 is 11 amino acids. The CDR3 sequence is CASSTPNEQFF. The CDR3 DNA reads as TGTGCCAGCAGTACTCCCAATGAGCAGTTCTTC.

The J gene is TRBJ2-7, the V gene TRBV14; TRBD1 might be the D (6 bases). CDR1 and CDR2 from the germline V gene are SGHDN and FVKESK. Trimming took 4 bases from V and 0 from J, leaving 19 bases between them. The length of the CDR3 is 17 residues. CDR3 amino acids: CASSPRDTTFNSYEQYV. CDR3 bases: TGTGCCAGCAGCCCCCGGGACACTACCTTTAACTCCTACGAGCAGTACGTC.

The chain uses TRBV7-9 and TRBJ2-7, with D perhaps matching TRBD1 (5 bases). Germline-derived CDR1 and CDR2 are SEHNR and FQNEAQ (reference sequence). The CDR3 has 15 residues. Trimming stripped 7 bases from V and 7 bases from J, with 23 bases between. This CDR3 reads CASTLGPRAAVEQYF. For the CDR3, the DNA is TGTGCCAGCACTCTAGGGCCCAGGGCTGCTGTTGAGCAGTACTTC.

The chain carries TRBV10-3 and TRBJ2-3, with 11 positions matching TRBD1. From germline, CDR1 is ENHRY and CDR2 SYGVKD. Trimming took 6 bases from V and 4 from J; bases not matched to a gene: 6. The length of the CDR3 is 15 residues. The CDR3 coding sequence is TGTGCCATCAGGATAGGACAGGGGGCGTCAGATACGCAGTATTTT. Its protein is CAIRIGQGASDTQYF.

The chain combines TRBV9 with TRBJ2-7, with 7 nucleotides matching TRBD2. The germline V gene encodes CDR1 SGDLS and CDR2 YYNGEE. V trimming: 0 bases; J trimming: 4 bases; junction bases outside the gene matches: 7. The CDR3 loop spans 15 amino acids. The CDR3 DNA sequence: TGTGCCAGCAGCGTAGCCGCTAGCGGTGTTTACGAGCAGTACTTC. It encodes CASSVAASGVYEQYF.

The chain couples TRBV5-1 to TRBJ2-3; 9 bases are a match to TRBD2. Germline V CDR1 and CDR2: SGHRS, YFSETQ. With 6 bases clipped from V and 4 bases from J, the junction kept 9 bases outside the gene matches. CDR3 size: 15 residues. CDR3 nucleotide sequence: TGCGCCAGCACCGTTAGCGGGAGAGGGTCAGATACGCAGTATTTT. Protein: CASTVSGRGSDTQYF. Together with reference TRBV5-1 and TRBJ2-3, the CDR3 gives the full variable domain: KAGVTQTPRYLIKTRGQQVTLSCSPISGHRSVSWYQQTPGQGLQFLFEYFSETQRNKGNFPGRFSGRQFSNSRSEMNVSTLELGDSALYLCASTVSGRGSDTQYFGPGTRLTVL.

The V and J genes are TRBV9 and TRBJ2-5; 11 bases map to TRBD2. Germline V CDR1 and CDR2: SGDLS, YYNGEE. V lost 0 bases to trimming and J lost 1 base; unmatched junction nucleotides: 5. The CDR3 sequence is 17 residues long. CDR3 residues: CASSVGVAGGPQETQYF. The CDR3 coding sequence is TGTGCCAGCAGCGTAGGAGTAGCGGGAGGGCCCCAAGAGACCCAGTACTTC.

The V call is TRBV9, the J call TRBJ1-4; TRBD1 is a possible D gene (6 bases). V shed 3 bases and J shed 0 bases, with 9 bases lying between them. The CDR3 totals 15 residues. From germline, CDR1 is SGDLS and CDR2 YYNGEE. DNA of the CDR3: TGTGCCAGCAGCGAGGGGGTTTCAACTAATGAAAAACTGTTTTTT. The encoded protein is CASSEGVSTNEKLFF.

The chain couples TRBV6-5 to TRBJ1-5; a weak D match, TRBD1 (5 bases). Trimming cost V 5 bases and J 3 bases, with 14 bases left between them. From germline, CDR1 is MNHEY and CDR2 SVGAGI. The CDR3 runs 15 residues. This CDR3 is CASSPGRGSNQPQHF. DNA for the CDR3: TGTGCCAGCAGTCCGGGGCGGGGTTCCAATCAGCCCCAGCATTTT.

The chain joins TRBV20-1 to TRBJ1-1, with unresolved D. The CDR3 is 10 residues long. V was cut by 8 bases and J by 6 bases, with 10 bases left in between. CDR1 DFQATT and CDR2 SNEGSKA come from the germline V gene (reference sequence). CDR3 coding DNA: TGCAGTCCACTCGAAGCTGAAGCTTTCTTT. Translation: CSPLEAEAFF.

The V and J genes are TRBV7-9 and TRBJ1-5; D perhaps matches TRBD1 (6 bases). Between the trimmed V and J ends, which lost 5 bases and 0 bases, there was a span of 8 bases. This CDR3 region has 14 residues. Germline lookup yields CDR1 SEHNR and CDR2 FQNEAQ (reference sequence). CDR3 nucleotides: TGTGCCAGCAGCCGGACAGATAGCAATCAGCCCCAGCATTTT. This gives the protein CASSRTDSNQPQHF.

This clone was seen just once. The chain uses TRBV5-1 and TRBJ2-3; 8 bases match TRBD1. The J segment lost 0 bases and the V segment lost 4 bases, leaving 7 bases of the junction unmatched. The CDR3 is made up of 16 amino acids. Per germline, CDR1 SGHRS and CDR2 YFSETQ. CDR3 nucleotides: TGCGCCAGCAGCACGACAGGGGACACTAGCACAGATACGCAGTATTTT. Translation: CASSTTGDTSTDTQYF. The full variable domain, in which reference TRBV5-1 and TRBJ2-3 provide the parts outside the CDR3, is KAGVTQTPRYLIKTRGQQVTLSCSPISGHRSVSWYQQTPGQGLQFLFEYFSETQRNKGNFPGRFSGRQFSNSRSEMNVSTLELGDSALYLCASSTTGDTSTDTQYFGPGTRLTVL.

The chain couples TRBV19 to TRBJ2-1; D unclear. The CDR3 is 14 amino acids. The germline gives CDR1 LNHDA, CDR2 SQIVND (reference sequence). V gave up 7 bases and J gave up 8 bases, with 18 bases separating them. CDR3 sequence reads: CASNGSPELDEQFF. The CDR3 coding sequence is TGTGCCAGTAACGGATCCCCGGAGTTGGATGAGCAGTTCTTC.

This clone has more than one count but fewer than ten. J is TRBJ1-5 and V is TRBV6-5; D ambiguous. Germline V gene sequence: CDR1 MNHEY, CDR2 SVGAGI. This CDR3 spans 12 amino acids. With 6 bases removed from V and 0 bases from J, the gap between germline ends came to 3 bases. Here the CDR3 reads CASSLSNQPQHF. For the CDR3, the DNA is TGTGCCAGCAGCCTTAGCAATCAGCCCCAGCATTTT.

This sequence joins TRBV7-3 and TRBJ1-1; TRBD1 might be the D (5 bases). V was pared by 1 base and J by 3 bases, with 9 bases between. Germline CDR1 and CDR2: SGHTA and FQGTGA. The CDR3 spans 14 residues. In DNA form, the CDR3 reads TGTGCCAGCAGCTTAATGGGGGAGGACACTGAAGCTTTCTTT. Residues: CASSLMGEDTEAFF. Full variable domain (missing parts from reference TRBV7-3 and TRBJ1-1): GAGVSQTPSNKVTEKGKYVELRCDPISGHTALYWYRQSLGQGPEFLIYFQGTGAADDSGLPNDRFFAVRPEGSVSTLKIQRTERGDSAVYLCASSLMGEDTEAFFGQGTRLTVV.

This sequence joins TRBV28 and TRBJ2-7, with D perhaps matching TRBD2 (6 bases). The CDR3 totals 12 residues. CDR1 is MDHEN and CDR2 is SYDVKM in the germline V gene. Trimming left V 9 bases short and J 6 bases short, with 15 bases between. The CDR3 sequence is CASLRGLGEQYF. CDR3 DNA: TGTGCCAGTCTGCGGGGACTGGGCGAGCAGTACTTC.

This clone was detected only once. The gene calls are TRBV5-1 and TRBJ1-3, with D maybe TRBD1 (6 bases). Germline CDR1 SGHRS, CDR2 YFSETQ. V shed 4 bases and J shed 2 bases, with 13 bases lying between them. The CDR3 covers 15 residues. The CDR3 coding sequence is TGCGCCAGCAGCCGAGGGACAACGGCTGGAAACACCATATATTTT. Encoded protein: CASSRGTTAGNTIYF.

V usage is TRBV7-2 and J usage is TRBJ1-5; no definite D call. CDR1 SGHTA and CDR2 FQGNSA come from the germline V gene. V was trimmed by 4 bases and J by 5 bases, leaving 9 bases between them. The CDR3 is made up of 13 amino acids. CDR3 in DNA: TGTGCCAGCAGCTCGGAACAGCATCAGCCCCAGCATTTT. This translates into CASSSEQHQPQHF. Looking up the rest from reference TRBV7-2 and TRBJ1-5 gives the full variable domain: GAGVSQSPSNKVTEKGKDVELRCDPISGHTALYWYRQSLGQGLEFLIYFQGNSAPDKSGLPSDRFSAERTGGSVSTLTIQRTQQEDSAVYLCASSSEQHQPQHFGDGTRLSIL.

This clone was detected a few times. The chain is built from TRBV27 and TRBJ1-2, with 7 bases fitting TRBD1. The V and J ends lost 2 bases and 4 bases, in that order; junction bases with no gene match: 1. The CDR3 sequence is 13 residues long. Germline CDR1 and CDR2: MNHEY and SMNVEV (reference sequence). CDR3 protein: CASSLGTAYGYTF. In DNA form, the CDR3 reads TGTGCCAGCAGTTTAGGGACAGCCTATGGCTACACCTTC.

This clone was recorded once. The chain's CDR3 is CASSLATDFGNTIYF. The CDR3 nucleotides read TGCGCCAGCAGCTTGGCGACGGACTTTGGAAACACCATATATTTT. This sequence joins TRBV5-1 and TRBJ1-3, with D uncertain. From germline, CDR1 is SGHRS and CDR2 YFSETQ. Deletions cut 0 bases from V and 3 bases from J, with 10 bases between. The CDR3 loop spans 15 amino acids.

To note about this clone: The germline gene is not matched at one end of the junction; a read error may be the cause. The CDR3 coding sequence is TGTTCCAGCAGCTTGCCCAGGGGTGGCTACACCTTC. This sequence encodes CSSSLPRGGYTF. The chain uses TRBV7-9 and TRBJ1-2; D is possibly TRBD1 (6 bases). CDR1 is SEHNR and CDR2 is FQNEAQ in the germline V gene (reference sequence). This CDR3 region has 12 residues.

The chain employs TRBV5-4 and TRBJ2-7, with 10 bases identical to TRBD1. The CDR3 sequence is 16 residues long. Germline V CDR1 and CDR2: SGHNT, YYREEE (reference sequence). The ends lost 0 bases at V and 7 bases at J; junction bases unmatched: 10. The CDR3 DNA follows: TGTGCCAGCAGCTTGGATACCGGACAGGGGGATGGGGAGCAGTACGTC. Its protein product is CASSLDTGQGDGEQYV.

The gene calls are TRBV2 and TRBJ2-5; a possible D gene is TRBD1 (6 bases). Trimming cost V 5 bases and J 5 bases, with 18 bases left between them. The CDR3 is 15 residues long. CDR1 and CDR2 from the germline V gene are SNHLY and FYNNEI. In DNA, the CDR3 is TGTGCCAGCAGTCGGCCCTGGGGGCCTATCGAGACCCAGTACTTC. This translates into CASSRPWGPIETQYF. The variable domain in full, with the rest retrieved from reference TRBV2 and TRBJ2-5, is EPEVTQTPSHQVTQMGQEVILRCVPISNHLYFYWYRQILGQKVEFLVSFYNNEISEKSEIFDDQFSVERPDGSNFTLKIRSTKLEDSAMYFCASSRPWGPIETQYFGPGTRLLVL.

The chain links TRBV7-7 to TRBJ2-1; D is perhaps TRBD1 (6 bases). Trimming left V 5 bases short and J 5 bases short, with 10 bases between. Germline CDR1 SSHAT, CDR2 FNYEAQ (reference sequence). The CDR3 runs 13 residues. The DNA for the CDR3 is TGTGCCAGCAGCCTCGGACAGAACAATGAGCAGTTCTTC. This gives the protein CASSLGQNNEQFF.

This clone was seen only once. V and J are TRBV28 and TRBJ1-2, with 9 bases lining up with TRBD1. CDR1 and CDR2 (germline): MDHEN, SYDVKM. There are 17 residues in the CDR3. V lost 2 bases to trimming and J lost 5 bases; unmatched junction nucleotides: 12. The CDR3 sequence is CASSLPGQGVLGYGYTF. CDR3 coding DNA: TGTGCCAGCAGTTTACCGGGACAGGGCGTTTTGGGGTATGGCTACACCTTC.

The CDR3 nucleotides read TGTGCCAGCAGTTTCCGGGGTCAGAACACTGAAGCTTTCTTT. Translating it yields CASSFRGQNTEAFF. The chain has TRBV27 and TRBJ1-1; D is ambiguous. CDR3 length: 14 residues. Germline V gene lookup returns CDR1 MNHEY and CDR2 SMNVEV (reference sequence). V gave up 3 bases and J gave up 1 base, with 9 bases separating them.

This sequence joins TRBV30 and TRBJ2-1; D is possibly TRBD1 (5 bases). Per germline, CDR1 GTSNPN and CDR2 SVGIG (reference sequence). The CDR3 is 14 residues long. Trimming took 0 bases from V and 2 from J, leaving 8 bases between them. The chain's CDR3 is CAWSVGVTYNEQFF. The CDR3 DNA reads TGTGCCTGGAGTGTAGGGGTCACCTACAATGAGCAGTTCTTC.